This T cell receptor (beta chain) was sequenced during a study of cytomegalovirus exposure and HLA in healthy donors. Study information: One earlier analysis, a look at about 179 million T cells, found approximately 120 million unique TCR beta sequences. Study outcomes and limitations: Association of a missense DCLRE1C variant with TCR beta V- and J-gene trimming was reported in a later analysis. Productive status was seen about 90% or about 30% of the time for most TCR beta V segments in an earlier analysis.

This CDR3 is built from 15 residues. Germline lookup yields CDR1 SNHLY and CDR2 FYNNEI. V was trimmed by 5 bases and J by 6 bases, leaving 17 bases between them. Researchers ran the PCR with 60 Vbeta and 13 Jbeta primers. The data were produced by immunoSEQ multiplex PCR, yet TCRdb's version contains in-frame clones alone and is incomplete. The sample has fewer than 200,000 clones; about 63% are singletons. As for this clone: Its specificity is not known.

The source is a woman aged 40 to 50 in good health and CMV-seropositive. The V and J genes are TRBV2 and TRBJ1-5, with D tentatively TRBD1 (5 bases). What was sequenced was PBMCs. Here the CDR3 reads CASSIRGRVTQPQHF. CDR3 DNA: TGTGCCAGCAGTATAAGGGGAAGGGTCACTCAGCCCCAGCATTTT. The variable domain in full, with the rest retrieved from reference TRBV2 and TRBJ1-5, is EPEVTQTPSHQVTQMGQEVILRCVPISNHLYFYWYRQILGQKVEFLVSFYNNEISEKSEIFDDQFSVERPDGSNFTLKIRSTKLEDSAMYFCASSIRGRVTQPQHFGDGTRLSIL.